This T cell receptor beta chain was recovered during a study of T cell responses to AZD1222 COVID-19 vaccine. Points from the study as a whole: Females outnumbered males among donors, who were mostly white British; clonal diversity was possibly underestimated. At 160-218 and 743-854, vaccine-associated CD4 TCRs were dominant, and they spanned spike. Two AZD1222 administrations were followed by greater Spike-specific TCR breadth and depth.

Assay used: immunoSEQ multiplex PCR; TCRdb lists only in-frame clones, some missing. Among fewer than 100,000 clones listed, about nine tenths were seen once. About this clone itself: As yet, its antigen is unknown.

Second-dose schedules of about 4 or about 12 weeks were combined. This sample comprised peripheral blood, obtained 28 days after the second AZD1222 dose. The receptor comes from an adult who received the AZD1222 COVID-19 vaccine.

DNA of the CDR3: TGTGCCAGCAGTTTCGCGGGGGCGCGTCCCAATGAGCAGTTCTTC. Translated, it gives CASSFAGARPNEQFF. This chain connects TRBV28 to TRBJ2-1; D is perhaps TRBD2 (7 bases). Germline CDR1 reads MDHEN; CDR2 reads SYDVKM. The CDR3 is made up of 15 amino acids. V shed 3 bases and J shed 6 bases, with 15 bases lying between them.